The 8 T cell receptor beta chains below were found in one sample sequenced in a study of CD8+ T cells in alopecia areata. Treatment specified: oral pan-JAK inhibitor, 5-10 mg twice daily. RNA extraction was followed by reverse transcription into cDNA, which acted as the sequencing template. Using immunoSEQ multiplex PCR, the repertoire was profiled, and TCRdb retains in-frame clones only, with some absent. The sample has 200,000 to 250,000 clones; 50% to 70% are singletons. The input for sequencing was CD4+ T cells sorted from blood, taken at week 4, from a patient treated with tofacitinib. The receptor set was obtained from a human donor with alopecia areata.

This chain links TRBV11-3 with TRBJ2-2; tentative D call: TRBD1 (5 bases). CDR3 length: 14 residues. CDR1 and CDR2 (germline): SGHNT, YENEEA. Trimming pared 7 bases from V and 1 base from J, leaving 10 bases between. CDR3 sequence (DNA): TGTGCCAGCACTCTAGACAGGAACACCGGGGAGCTGTTTTTT. Encoded protein: CASTLDRNTGELFF. Full variable domain (missing parts from reference TRBV11-3 and TRBJ2-2): EAGVVQSPRYKIIEKKQPVAFWCNPISGHNTLYWYLQNLGQGPELLIRYENEEAVDDSQLPKDRFSAERLKGVDSTLKIQPAELGDSAVYLCASTLDRNTGELFFGEGSRLTVL.

There are a few counts of this clone. The V call is TRBV18, the J call TRBJ2-1; 9 nucleotides align to TRBD2. The CDR3 is 14 residues long. V gave up 3 bases and J gave up 4 bases; unmatched junction bases: 1. Germline V CDR1 and CDR2: KGHSH, LQKENI. The CDR3 protein is CASSPAGGYNEQFF. As DNA, the CDR3 is TGTGCCAGCTCACCCGCGGGGGGGTACAATGAGCAGTTCTTC.

The V gene is TRBV7-9, the J gene TRBJ2-3; 10 bases fit TRBD2. Losses at the gene ends were 8 bases for V and 1 base for J; bases not matched to a gene: 3. The germline CDR1 and CDR2 sequences are SEHNR and FQNEAQ (reference sequence). CDR3 length: 14 residues. The DNA of the CDR3 is TGTGCCAGCGACCTAGCGGGGGGCACAGATACGCAGTATTTT. Translation: CASDLAGGTDTQYF.

Only a few counts were recorded for this clone. The same CDR3 arises from other DNA sequences in this sample as well. The chain links TRBV29-1 to TRBJ1-1, with D unclear. The V and J ends lost 4 bases and 0 bases respectively, with 9 bases between them. Per germline, CDR1 SQVTM and CDR2 ANQGSEA. The CDR3 has 13 amino acids. In nucleotides, the CDR3 is TGCAGCGTTGCTGGGCGCCTGAACACTGAAGCTTTCTTT. It specifies CSVAGRLNTEAFF.

In this sample, this clone turned up a few times. In DNA, the CDR3 is TGTGCCAGCAGTTACCGTCTATCCTGGGGAAACACTGAAGCTTTCTTT. Protein: CASSYRLSWGNTEAFF. The chain recombines TRBV6-5 with TRBJ1-1; no definite D call. This CDR3 has 16 amino acids. Germline assignment: CDR1 MNHEY and CDR2 SVGAGI. The V end was cut by 2 bases, the J end by 2 bases, with 15 bases between.

V is TRBV7-9 and J is TRBJ2-7, with D unresolved. Trimming took 1 base from V and 7 from J, leaving 11 bases between them. Germline CDR1 reads SEHNR; CDR2 reads FQNEAQ (reference sequence). The CDR3 length is 13 residues. The DNA of the CDR3 is TGTGCCAGCAGCTTAGAGACCCTACGGGAGCAGTACTTC. Translation: CASSLETLREQYF.

This chain joins TRBV7-2 and TRBJ1-2; D not certain. V lost 5 bases, J lost 0 bases, and 13 bases lay in between. The germline gives CDR1 SGHTA, CDR2 FQGNSA. This CDR3 spans 15 amino acids. The CDR3 region has the DNA TGTGCCAGCAGCGAACCGGGCCCCGCTAACTATGGCTACACCTTC. It translates to CASSEPGPANYGYTF.

This clone has more than one count but fewer than ten. The rearrangement uses TRBV5-1 and TRBJ2-1; perhaps TRBD2 as D (6 bases). CDR1 and CDR2 (germline): SGHRS, YFSETQ. V lost 7 bases, J lost 7 bases, and 6 bases lay in between. The CDR3 runs to 10 residues. The CDR3 sequence is CASGGNEQFF. In DNA, the CDR3 is TGCGCCAGCGGGGGGAATGAGCAGTTCTTC.